Reported below is one TCR beta chain. The antigen this receptor binds is unknown. No per-base quality is available; no much larger clone lies one base away. The data were taken from a study of T cells after yellow fever vaccination (dated by TCRdb to the late 2010s). For the wider study: The SMART-Seq v4 Ultra Low Input RNA kit was used to prepare libraries from fractions with low cell numbers. Bulk TCR alpha and beta repertoires were sequenced longitudinally to track T-cell clones before and after primary and booster YFV17D yellow fever vaccination. Two healthy male donors made up the cohort, one aged 18 to 30 years and the other aged 30 to 40 years. Blood was collected at multiple timepoints before and after primary and secondary immunization, and bulk PBMC replicates and cell subsets were isolated.

Study-wide conclusions, independent of this receptor: Computational filtering was required because FACS-sorted repertoires could contain abundant contaminating clonotypes from the bulk population. After the booster, most clones that had expanded after primary vaccination were detected again (about 95% of CD4 and 88% of CD8), suggesting broad maintenance of memory. Because the study included only a couple of donors, the extent to which the findings can be generalized is limited. A small share of clonotypes occurred in both CD4 and CD8 compartments, likely arising from convergent recombination. Compared with the primary T-cell response, the secondary T-cell response was weaker but faster, peaking on day 5 rather than day 15.

Sequencing was carried out with an Illumina NovaSeq 6000. TCR cDNA was synthesized by 5'RACE template switching, through which a universal primer site and unique molecular identifiers were introduced. Priming of cDNA synthesis was performed from both the TCR alpha and TCR beta constant segments. Library amplification involved two PCR steps, and the second step added sample barcodes and sequencing adapters. Libraries were sequenced on Illumina HiSeq 2500 (2x100 bp) or NovaSeq (2x150 bp). The published analysis was carried out like this. Demultiplexing of reads and collapsing into UMI consensus sequences were performed with MIGEC, and V(D)J alignment was carried out with MiXCR. Clonotypes responding to the vaccine were identified with edgeR on replicate PBMC samples, with the criteria of FDR below 0.01 and a log2 fold change above 5 up to day 15. Each bulk clonotype was labeled CD4 or CD8 based on which sequenced repertoire, CD4 or CD8, contained the clonotype at higher abundance. TCRdb cleaned the public reads at Q25 with fastp, built clones with MiXCR and kept in-frame beta chains. Every CDR3 protein is listed once, alongside the most common genes and DNA of its rows. Here the V and J calls rest on TCRdb's processing, not on the authors' analysis. The table for this sample lists some 300,000 distinct CDR3 sequences; approximately 10% of them were counted only once. In total, the top ten clones hold about 3.7% of the sample.

Explained via the paper, the treatment or condition label denotes: live attenuated yellow fever vaccine strain. A standard Ficoll-Paque protocol was used to isolate PBMCs from peripheral blood. Dynabeads CD4 and CD8 positive selection kits were used to isolate the CD4 and CD8 T-cell fractions. TriZol was used to extract RNA from bulk PBMCs, CD4 and CD8 fractions, and dextramer-positive and dextramer-negative fractions. The sample in question was CD4+ T cells sorted from PBMCs, obtained 5 days after the yellow fever booster vaccination. The receptor's source is a man younger than 35 who received the YFV17D yellow fever vaccine.

For the CDR3, the sequence is CASSLEIQGDTEAFF. DNA sequence: TGTGCCAGCAGCTTGGAAATCCAGGGTGACACTGAAGCTTTCTTT. The sequence is built from TRBV5-5 and TRBJ1-1; perhaps TRBD1 is the D gene, with 5 bases matching. Its CDR3 holds 15 amino acids, cysteine through phenylalanine. Only CDR3 DNA remains: 45 bases, in frame from the first base. Taken from the germline V gene (reference sequence), the CDR1 and CDR2 loops are SGHKS and YYEKEE. Deletion took 0 bases off V and 3 bases off J, with a span of 12 bases between the germline ends.